This T cell receptor (beta chain) was documented in a study of patients and donors after allogeneic stem cell transplantation. V shed 6 bases, J shed 0 bases, and the junction held 1 base outside the gene matches. Germline lookup yields CDR1 MNHNY and CDR2 SVGAGI (reference sequence). The CDR3 is made up of 14 amino acids. TCRdb used MiXCR to reprocess the RT-PCR reads, holding one entry per CDR3 protein. In the table there are approximately 150,000 distinct CDR3 sequences, over 35% of which are singletons. This clonotype was seen a few times. The source is a human donor who was either an allogeneic HSCT recipient or a stem cell or donor lymphocyte infusion donor (not recorded which). It is not recorded whose cells these are; they may come from a transplant donor. This sequence joins TRBV6-6 and TRBJ1-5; 8 bases line up with TRBD1. Sequencing used blood, either unsorted or a sorted T cell fraction (not recorded which). The chain's CDR3 is CASSGQGSNQPQHF. The CDR3 DNA sequence: TGTGCCAGCAGCGGACAGGGTAGCAATCAGCCCCAGCATTTT.